The 26 T cell receptor beta chains reported below all come from one sample, sequenced in a study of T cells in Graves' hyperthyroidism and ophthalmopathy. TCR beta CDR3 region amplification was performed from RNA transcripts. First-round RT-PCR with HTBI primers amplified the TCR CDR3 region. TCRdb re-analysed the multiplex PCR reads in MiXCR, keeping a single row per CDR3 protein. The table lists approximately 330,000 distinct CDR3 sequences, 15% to 20% of them singletons. Sequencing input: blood. These receptors all come from a woman aged 45-65 years with Graves' hyperthyroidism.

The chain links TRBV27 to TRBJ2-7; 9 bases match TRBD1. Unmatched junction bases numbered 6, after V lost 7 bases and J lost 2 bases. Per the germline V gene, CDR1 is MNHEY and CDR2 is SMNVEV (reference sequence). The CDR3 is made up of 14 amino acids. The CDR3 region has the DNA TGTGCCAGCACAAAACAGGGGGCCGCCTACGAGCAGTACTTC. It encodes CASTKQGAAYEQYF.

The chain is built from TRBV12-3 or TRBV12-4 and TRBJ1-2; D unresolved. Between the trimmed V and J ends, which lost 3 bases and 4 bases, there was a span of 6 bases. The CDR3 length is 12 residues. The CDR3 spells CASSLGTYGYTF. CDR3 sequence (DNA): TGTGCCAGCAGTTTGGGTACCTATGGCTACACCTTC.

The chain is built from TRBV20-1 and TRBJ1-6, with 8 bases fitting TRBD1. Trimming at V came to 6 bases and at J to 9 bases, leaving 10 bases not matched to a gene. Germline-derived CDR1 and CDR2 are DFQATT and SNEGSKA (reference sequence). The CDR3 runs to 14 residues. CDR3 DNA sequence: TGCAGTGCCAAGGAAACAGGGGGGACTTCACCCCTCCACTTT. This translates into CSAKETGGTSPLHF.

This clonotype occurred a few times. The chain recombines TRBV7-9 with TRBJ1-1; 8 bases match TRBD1. CDR1 and CDR2 (germline): SEHNR, FQNEAQ (reference sequence). The CDR3 extends over 12 amino acids. V shed 8 bases and J 4 bases; nucleotides not matched to a gene: 3. CDR3 loop: CASETGGTEAFF. CDR3 coding DNA: TGTGCCAGCGAAACAGGGGGCACTGAAGCTTTCTTT.

This clonotype was counted ten times or more. The rearrangement joins TRBV7-2 to TRBJ1-6, with 7 bases matching TRBD1. This CDR3 is 17 amino acids long. The V and J ends lost 5 bases and 0 bases, in that order; junction bases with no gene match: 7. Germline V gives CDR1 SGHTA, CDR2 FQGNSA. CDR3 sequence: CASSTQDRNSYNSPLHF. CDR3 DNA: TGTGCCAGCAGCACCCAGGACAGGAACTCCTATAATTCACCCCTCCACTTT. The variable domain in full, completed from reference TRBV7-2 and TRBJ1-6, reads GAGVSQSPSNKVTEKGKDVELRCDPISGHTALYWYRQSLGQGLEFLIYFQGNSAPDKSGLPSDRFSAERTGGSVSTLTIQRTQQEDSAVYLCASSTQDRNSYNSPLHFGNGTRLTVT.

Of note for this clonotype: This likely stems from a read error, as it lies one base from a far larger clone. The rearrangement links TRBV28 to TRBJ1-2; the D is unclear. CDR1 and CDR2 (germline): MDHEN, SYDVKM. This CDR3 contains 12 residues. Trimming removed 2 bases at V and 9 bases at J, with 10 bases between. The CDR3 protein is CASSLGGYSYTF. CDR3 nucleotides: TGTGCCAGCAGTTTAGGAGGGTATAGCTACACCTTC.

This clonotype was seen many times. The chain joins TRBV27 to TRBJ2-3; a possible D gene is TRBD1 (5 bases). Germline CDR1 reads MNHEY; CDR2 reads SMNVEV (reference sequence). Trimming shortened V by 6 bases and J by 3 bases, and 7 bases separated the two germline ends. This CDR3 region has 12 residues. CDR3 in amino acids: CASSAGTDTQYF. CDR3 in DNA: TGTGCCAGCAGCGCAGGGACAGATACGCAGTATTTT.

This clonotype was seen only a few times. The chain combines TRBV20-1 with TRBJ2-1, with a weak D call TRBD1 (5 bases). Germline CDR1 and CDR2: DFQATT and SNEGSKA (reference sequence). Trimming took 0 bases from V and 9 from J, leaving 12 bases between them. This CDR3 contains 13 residues. The CDR3 DNA reads as TGCAGTGCTAGAGATGGGCAGGGCGGTGAGCAGTTCTTC. It codes for CSARDGQGGEQFF.

This clonotype occurred a few times. This sequence joins TRBV5-8 and TRBJ1-1; D is undetermined. The CDR3 is made up of 9 amino acids. V was pared by 6 bases and J by 11 bases, with 8 bases between. CDR1 and CDR2 (germline): SGHTS, YDEGEE. The CDR3 is CASTLGAFF. The CDR3 nucleotides read TGTGCCAGCACCCTGGGTGCTTTCTTT.

This clonotype was counted many times. V and J are TRBV3-1 and TRBJ2-2, with D hard to call. The length of the CDR3 is 14 residues. The V gene's germline CDR1 is LGHDT and CDR2 YNNKEL (reference sequence). Trimming left V 2 bases short and J 4 bases short, with 8 bases between. The CDR3 region has the DNA TGTGCCAGCAGCCAACGGTTCGTCACCGGGGAGCTGTTTTTT. Amino acid sequence: CASSQRFVTGELFF.

This clonotype was found a few times. The chain has TRBV6-1 and TRBJ2-7; D is perhaps TRBD2 (6 bases). Germline assignment: CDR1 MNHNS and CDR2 SASEGT. This CDR3 contains 14 residues. Trimming stripped 8 bases from V and 0 bases from J, with 14 bases between. CDR3 protein: CASRLSGLSYEQYF. CDR3 coding DNA: TGTGCCAGCCGACTCAGCGGGCTCTCCTACGAGCAGTACTTC.

The rearrangement links TRBV5-1 to TRBJ2-3; 7 bases match TRBD2. The CDR3 contains 15 residues. V was pared by 4 bases and J by 0 bases, with 5 bases of the junction left unmatched. Germline V lookup: CDR1 SGHRS, CDR2 YFSETQ. The CDR3 DNA reads TGCGCCAGCAGCCCACGGGGGGATAGCACAGATACGCAGTATTTT. As protein: CASSPRGDSTDTQYF.

The sample holds a few counts of this clonotype. J is TRBJ2-1 and V is TRBV4-1; TRBD2 matches 8 bases. From germline, CDR1 is MGHRA and CDR2 YSYEKL. Trimming cost V 4 bases and J 10 bases; bases outside gene matches: 15. The CDR3 runs to 16 residues. CDR3 loop: CASSRGSAPLAEEQFF. CDR3 bases: TGCGCCAGCAGCCGCGGATCCGCCCCACTAGCGGAGGAGCAGTTCTTC.

This chain joins TRBV11-2 and TRBJ2-6, with D possibly TRBD1 on 6 matching bases. CDR3 length: 15 amino acids. V was cut by 0 bases and J by 3 bases, with 6 bases left in between. The germline CDR1 and CDR2 sequences are SGHAT and FQNNGV. The CDR3 DNA sequence: TGTGCCAGCAGCTTAGACAGGGGTGGGGCCAACGTCCTGACTTTC. Encoded protein: CASSLDRGGANVLTF. Drawing the rest from reference TRBV11-2 and TRBJ2-6, the complete variable domain is EAGVAQSPRYKIIEKRQSVAFWCNPISGHATLYWYQQILGQGPKLLIQFQNNGVVDDSQLPKDRFSAERLKGVDSTLKIQPAKLEDSAVYLCASSLDRGGANVLTFGAGSRLTVL.

In its sample, this clonotype was seen many times. The rearrangement links TRBV2 to TRBJ2-1; D possibly corresponds to TRBD2 (6 bases). CDR3 length equals 12 residues. The V and J ends lost 7 bases and 7 bases respectively, with 11 bases between them. Germline CDR1 and CDR2: SNHLY and FYNNEI. Written as DNA, the CDR3 is TGTGCCAGCAAGGGACTGAGGAATGAGCAGTTCTTC. It is translated as CASKGLRNEQFF.

V gene TRBV3-1 combines with J gene TRBJ2-1; unclear D gene. The CDR3 spans 14 residues. Germline V lookup: CDR1 LGHDT, CDR2 YNNKEL (reference sequence). V dropped 2 bases and J dropped 8 bases, with 13 bases sitting between them. The CDR3 region has the DNA TGTGCCAGCAGCCAACGAAGGGCCCGGGATGAGCAGTTCTTC. This codes for CASSQRRARDEQFF.

CDR3 DNA sequence: TGTGCCAGCAGTTTATACTCGGGGAGCAATCAGCCCCAGCATTTT. It is translated as CASSLYSGSNQPQHF. This rearrangement joins TRBV12-3 or TRBV12-4 to TRBJ1-5; no clear D gene. Trimming took 2 bases from V and 1 from J, leaving 9 bases between them. CDR3 length: 15 residues.

Details on this clonotype: A much more abundant neighbour one base away suggests this may be a read error. No conserved phenylalanine or tryptophan is present at the end of the CDR3, so a read error is the likely explanation. This chain links TRBV20-1 with TRBJ1-1; D is uncertain. The V end lost 0 bases, the J end lost 6 bases, and 5 bases lay between the germline ends. CDR1 is DFQATT and CDR2 is SNEGSKA in the germline V gene (reference sequence). This CDR3 region has 11 residues. The CDR3 spells CSARERAEAFS. The CDR3 DNA reads TGCAGTGCTAGAGAGAGGGCTGAAGCTTTCTCT.

With respect to this clonotype: A much larger clone differs by one base, so this may be a read error. The gene calls are TRBV2 and TRBJ1-1; TRBD1 matches at 10 bases. With 8 bases clipped from V and 3 bases from J, the junction kept 3 bases outside the gene matches. This CDR3 is 13 amino acids long. Germline assignment: CDR1 SNHLY and CDR2 FYNNEI. The CDR3 protein is CASGDRGYTEAFF. The CDR3 DNA reads TGTGCCAGCGGGGACAGGGGATACACTGAAGCTTTCTTT.

This clonotype was counted ten times or more. The chain employs TRBV6-6 and TRBJ2-3, with 7 bases matching TRBD2. Germline V gene data show CDR1 as MNHNY and CDR2 as SVGAGI (reference sequence). V was clipped by 3 bases and J by 0 bases; unmatched bases: 3. The length of the CDR3 is 15 residues. The CDR3 DNA reads as TGTGCCAGCAGTTATAGTAGCGGGAGCACAGATACGCAGTATTTT. Amino acid sequence: CASSYSSGSTDTQYF.

V usage is TRBV25-1 and J usage is TRBJ2-3; no definite D call. Germline lookup yields CDR1 MGHDK and CDR2 SYGVNS. CDR3 length: 15 residues. Trimming pared 6 bases from V and 0 bases from J, leaving 13 bases between. CDR3 protein: CASSLLLTSTDTQYF. The CDR3 DNA reads as TGTGCCAGCAGCTTACTCTTAACGAGCACAGATACGCAGTATTTT.

This clonotype turned up a few times. The chain combines TRBV24-1 with TRBJ2-3, with no clear D. CDR1 and CDR2 (germline): KGHDR, SFDVKD. The germline V and J ends were trimmed by 6 bases and 2 bases, with 8 bases remaining between them. This CDR3 spans 13 amino acids. This CDR3 is CATSLSNTDTQYF. In DNA form, the CDR3 reads TGTGCCACCAGTTTGTCTAACACAGATACGCAGTATTTT.

This clonotype was recorded at least ten times. The genes are TRBV2 and TRBJ1-1; D remains unclear. The V end lost 6 bases, the J end lost 1 base, and 15 bases lay between the germline ends. Germline CDR1 reads SNHLY; CDR2 reads FYNNEI. The CDR3 sequence is 15 residues long. DNA of the CDR3: TGTGCCAGCAGCCGTGGGATTATAGAGAACACTGAAGCTTTCTTT. The encoded protein is CASSRGIIENTEAFF.

This clonotype was observed a few times. This rearrangement joins TRBV7-9 to TRBJ2-5; the D is unclear. Germline values: CDR1 SEHNR, CDR2 FQNEAQ (reference sequence). The CDR3 is 11 amino acids. Deletions cut 8 bases from V and 5 bases from J, with 9 bases between. Written as DNA, the CDR3 is TGTGCCAGCCCTAACGGGGAGACCCAGTACTTC. Protein: CASPNGETQYF.

This clonotype was counted ten times or more. The chain links TRBV27 to TRBJ2-3, with 7 positions matching TRBD1. In germline, CDR1 is MNHEY, CDR2 SMNVEV (reference sequence). The V and J ends lost 6 bases and 4 bases, in that order; junction bases with no gene match: 13. CDR3 length: 16 residues. The CDR3 nucleotides read TGTGCCAGCAGAGCCCATGACAGGGTGGGGGCAGATACGCAGTATTTT. Translation gives CASRAHDRVGADTQYF.

The chain employs TRBV4-1 and TRBJ2-7; 7 bases agree with TRBD2. The CDR3 contains 15 residues. V lost 0 bases and J lost 6; bases outside the gene matches: 8. Germline V gene lookup returns CDR1 MGHRA and CDR2 YSYEKL. The CDR3 DNA follows: TGCGCCAGCAGCCAAGATCAGCGGGGCGGATTCGAGCAGTACTTC. Its translation: CASSQDQRGGFEQYF.